This T cell receptor beta chain came from a study of brain T cells in children with intractable seizures. CDR3 size: 12 residues. Germline V gene data show CDR1 as SQVTM and CDR2 as ANQGSEA. Trimming cost V 7 bases and J 2 bases, with 12 bases left between them. TCRdb keeps only in-frame clones here, not all; method: immunoSEQ multiplex PCR. The table includes tens of thousands of clones, about 92% detected once. Sequences were derived from peripheral blood, sampled at surgery. This clonotype was sampled from a boy under two years old with tuberous sclerosis and intractable seizures. The chain recombines TRBV29-1 with TRBJ2-7; maybe TRBD1 (7 bases). Written as DNA, the CDR3 is TGCAGCGGGCGGGACAGCGCCTACGAGCAGTACTTC. Amino acids: CSGRDSAYEQYF.